The rows below give T cell receptor beta chains drawn from one sample of a study of T cell changes during pregnancy in multiple sclerosis. Profiling relied on immunoSEQ multiplex PCR, and the TCRdb table lists in-frame clones only, not all of them. The sample records 20,000 to 25,000 clones, around 89% being singletons. This sample comprised CD8+ T cells from peripheral blood mononuclear cells, obtained in the first trimester of pregnancy. Receptors originate from a female donor with multiple sclerosis, enrolled in a pregnancy study. Both conserved end residues are part of each CDR3. Each record gives: CDR3 DNA, CDR3 protein, J gene, clone size, V gene, D gene. The D gene is left open where the match is weak. The size entry is marked missing in some rows and otherwise reads once, few, many or a size class.

TGTGCCAGCAGCTTGGGGACTAGCTCCTACAATGAGCAGTTCTTC	CASSLGTSSYNEQFF	TRBJ2-1	few	TRBV5-6	TRBD2
TGTGCCACCAGCAGAGATTCTTTGAGCTACGAGCAGTACTTC	CATSRDSLSYEQYF	TRBJ2-7	-	TRBV15	-
TGCGCCAGCAGCCAAGAGGTGGGCACCCCCTACGAGCAGTACTTC	CASSQEVGTPYEQYF	TRBJ2-7	-	TRBV4-3	-
TGTGCCAGCAGGTCCCGGGACAGGGGGCTTGGCTACACCTTC	CASRSRDRGLGYTF	TRBJ1-2	-	TRBV28	TRBD1
TGTGCCAGCAGCTTAGCCGGGGGGCAAAGGAATGAGCAGTTCTTC	CASSLAGGQRNEQFF	TRBJ2-1	once	TRBV7-9	-
TGTGCCAGCAGCCTTGGACCGGGATCCCTCTATGGCTACACCTTC	CASSLGPGSLYGYTF	TRBJ1-2	-	TRBV9	-
TGTGCCAGCAGCTTAGTAAATCGGGAAACAGGGGACACTGAAGCTTTCTTT	CASSLVNRETGDTEAFF	TRBJ1-1	-	TRBV11-2	TRBD1
TGTGCCAGCAGCTTGCCTAGCGAGGGATACAATGAGCAGTTCTTC	CASSLPSEGYNEQFF	TRBJ2-1	-	TRBV5-4	-
TGTGCCAGCAGCTTAGAGAGACTCACTGAAGCTTTCTTT	CASSLERLTEAFF	TRBJ1-1	once	TRBV7-6	-
TGTGCCAGCAGTCCAGCGGGAGGTACGACCGGGGAGCTGTTTTTT	CASSPAGGTTGELFF	TRBJ2-2	few	TRBV6-4	TRBD2
TGTGCCAGCAGCGCGGGACTAGTCAACGAGCAGTACTTC	CASSAGLVNEQYF	TRBJ2-7	-	TRBV5-4	TRBD2
TGTGCCAGCAGTTGGGACCTAGCGGAACCTACCGGGGAGCTGTTTTTT	CASSWDLAEPTGELFF	TRBJ2-2	-	TRBV7-6	TRBD2
TGTGCCAGCAGCGGGAATGGAGGGAACTATGGCTACACCTTC	CASSGNGGNYGYTF	TRBJ1-2	once	TRBV2	-
TGCGCCAGCAGCGGGACAGTAGAGGAAGATACGCAGTATTTT	CASSGTVEEDTQYF	TRBJ2-3	-	TRBV4-1	TRBD1
TGTGCCAGTAGCCAACTAGGTTGGGATGAGCAGTTCTTC	CASSQLGWDEQFF	TRBJ2-1	-	TRBV19	-
TGTGCCAGCAGTGCAAGACTAGCGGGAGACGAGCAGTACTTC	CASSARLAGDEQYF	TRBJ2-7	-	TRBV27	TRBD2
TGTGCCAGCAGCGTAGACGGGTCTCTCTTTGGCTACACCTTC	CASSVDGSLFGYTF	TRBJ1-2	-	TRBV9	-
TGTGCCTGGAGTGGGACCCAGGGATACGAGCAGTACTTC	CAWSGTQGYEQYF	TRBJ2-7	-	TRBV30	-
TGTGCCTGGAGTGTAGGGGAGGTAAATGAAGCTTTCTTT	CAWSVGEVNEAFF	TRBJ1-1	-	TRBV30	-
TGTGCCACGGGACTGACAGAGAACCGCTACGAGCAGTACTTC	CATGLTENRYEQYF	TRBJ2-7	-	TRBV27	-
TGTGCCAGCAGTTTATCCCGGACAGGATACACTGAAGCTTTCTTT	CASSLSRTGYTEAFF	TRBJ1-1	-	TRBV28	TRBD1
TGTGCCACCAGCAGAGCCAGGGGGCGACTCGAGTACAATGAGCAGTTCTTC	CATSRARGRLEYNEQFF	TRBJ2-1	-	TRBV15	TRBD1
TGTGCCACCGACAGGCGGGCGCCCTCTGGGGCCAACGTCCTGACTTTC	CATDRRAPSGANVLTF	TRBJ2-6	-	TRBV27	-
TGTGCCATCAGCCCTAGCGGGATAGGGGAGACCCAGTACTTC	CAISPSGIGETQYF	TRBJ2-5	-	TRBV10-3	TRBD2
TGCAGTGCGGAACTAGCTTCCGAGCAGTACTTC	CSAELASEQYF	TRBJ2-7	-	TRBV20-1	-
TGTGCCAGCAGCCAAGGACAGGGTGAGGGGGGAAACACCATATATTTT	CASSQGQGEGGNTIYF	TRBJ1-3	-	TRBV4-2	TRBD1
TGTGCCAGCAGCCCTCGGACTAGCGCGAGCTCCTACGAGCAGTACTTC	CASSPRTSASSYEQYF	TRBJ2-7	-	TRBV9	TRBD2
TGTGCCACCAAAACGTCGGACCAAGAGACCCAGTACTTC	CATKTSDQETQYF	TRBJ2-5	-	TRBV15	-
TGTGCCTGGAGCGGAGGGCCCGGGACAGGGGGCTACGAGCAGTACTTC	CAWSGGPGTGGYEQYF	TRBJ2-7	once	TRBV30	TRBD1
TGTGCCAGCAGCGCCTGGGGGGGCGGAATAAACAATGAGCAGTTCTTC	CASSAWGGGINNEQFF	TRBJ2-1	-	TRBV11-3	-
TGTGCCAGCAGGGACAGGGGGAATGGCTACACCTTC	CASRDRGNGYTF	TRBJ1-2	-	TRBV19	TRBD1
TGCGCCAGCAGCGCGGGACAGGGTGCCTTCTCCTACAATGAGCAGTTCTTC	CASSAGQGAFSYNEQFF	TRBJ2-1	-	TRBV5-1	TRBD1
TGTGCCAGCAGTTCTTTGGGGAGCAGAGAAACCTACAATGAGCAGTTCTTC	CASSSLGSRETYNEQFF	TRBJ2-1	-	TRBV27	-
TGTGCCAGCAGCTTACGACATAGCGGGAGTAATATCGGGGAGCTGTTTTTT	CASSLRHSGSNIGELFF	TRBJ2-2	-	TRBV7-2	TRBD2
TGTGCCAGCAGCCCTAGTGGGTTCACTGAAGCTTTCTTT	CASSPSGFTEAFF	TRBJ1-1	-	TRBV11-3	-
TGTGCCAGCAGCTTACAGGGAGGGGACTATGGCTACACCTTC	CASSLQGGDYGYTF	TRBJ1-2	-	TRBV7-9	-
TGTGCCAGCAGTCTCAACGCGGGAACCAATCAGCCCCAGCATTTT	CASSLNAGTNQPQHF	TRBJ1-5	-	TRBV28	-
TGTGCCAGTAGTATTCTGGGACTAGCGGGAGGTGAGCAGTTCTTC	CASSILGLAGGEQFF	TRBJ2-1	-	TRBV19	TRBD2
TGTGCCAGCAGCCAGTCCGGGTATGAGCAGTTCTTC	CASSQSGYEQFF	TRBJ2-1	-	TRBV4-2	-
TGTGCCAGCAGTTTGGCGGACCGCGGGGATGAGCAGTTCTTC	CASSLADRGDEQFF	TRBJ2-1	-	TRBV28	-
TGTGCCAGCAGTCCCCTTGAAGCGGGAGTTCGAACAGATACGCAGTATTTT	CASSPLEAGVRTDTQYF	TRBJ2-3	-	TRBV27	TRBD2
TGTGCCAGCAGCCCGGCGGGAGGTCCCTACGAGCAGTACTTC	CASSPAGGPYEQYF	TRBJ2-7	-	TRBV13	TRBD2
TGTGCCAGCAGCCCGCGTCTTGGGCAGTTCTTC	CASSPRLGQFF	TRBJ2-1	-	TRBV7-9	-
TGTGCCAGCAGCTTAGAGGCTATGTGGGACTATGGCTCCTACGAGCAGTACTTC	CASSLEAMWDYGSYEQYF	TRBJ2-7	once	TRBV7-8	TRBD2
TGTGCCTGGCGGGCAGCCCCGGGGGAGACCCAGTACTTC	CAWRAAPGETQYF	TRBJ2-5	-	TRBV30	-
TGTGCCAGCAGAATCAACAACCAAGAGACCCAGTACTTC	CASRINNQETQYF	TRBJ2-5	-	TRBV7-8	-
TGTGCCAGTGCCCCCGGGACAGGGGGGGGGTCCTATGGCTACACCTTC	CASAPGTGGGSYGYTF	TRBJ1-2	-	TRBV19	TRBD1
TGTGCCAGCAGCTCCCGGGACAGGGACGACGAGCAGTACTTC	CASSSRDRDDEQYF	TRBJ2-7	-	TRBV5-6	TRBD1
TGTGCCAGCAGCTTTAGAGTGAAGAGCCCCTACAATGAGCAGTTCTTC	CASSFRVKSPYNEQFF	TRBJ2-1	-	TRBV5-4	-
TGTGCCAGCAGCCAGGGGACTTCTGAAGCTTTCTTT	CASSQGTSEAFF	TRBJ1-1	-	TRBV4-2	-